The clone carrying this T cell receptor (beta chain) was found a few times. Antigen: not known. The sample comes from a study of sequential checkpoint blockade in melanoma. Looking at the study overall: Arm A got nivolumab then ipilimumab; arm B the reverse, 1:1. Maintenance nivolumab came after either treatment sequence.

In germline, CDR1 is MNHGY, CDR2 SAAAGT. With 6 bases removed from V and 1 base from J, the gap between germline ends came to 11 bases. The CDR3 spans 14 residues. Regarding treatment: randomized to nivolumab then ipilimumab (arm A) or the reverse (arm B). Sequencing used immunoSEQ multiplex PCR; TCRdb keeps in-frame clones, though not all of them. This sample has roughly 20,000 clones, with around 25% found just once. Study outcomes and limitations: In arm A, pretreatment tumor clonality was associated with response.

The material was tumor tissue (inferred from file names), obtained from a patient given nivolumab and ipilimumab in sequence. The sequence came from a human donor with melanoma. The genes are TRBV6-8 and TRBJ2-3; D might be TRBD2 (6 bases). CDR3 sequence: CASRSASGTDTQYF. The CDR3 DNA reads TGTGCCAGCAGATCGGCTAGCGGCACAGATACGCAGTATTTT.